The source of this T cell receptor beta chain is a study of control samples from healthy donors and cancer patients. The CDR3 extends over 15 amino acids. Germline assignment: CDR1 KGHSH and CDR2 LQKENI. With V trimmed by 6 bases and J by 10 bases, 8 bases remained unmatched. Profiling relied on immunoSEQ multiplex PCR, and the TCRdb table lists in-frame clones only, not all of them. This table has tens of thousands of clones, 94% appearing once. This chain uses TRBV18 with TRBJ2-1; 14 positions match TRBD2. This TCR was recovered from a woman younger than 30 in good health. Sequencing was performed on blood. The CDR3 coding sequence is TGTGCCAGCTCCTCCGGGACTAGCGGGAGACTAGAGCAGTTCTTC. Translation gives CASSSGTSGRLEQFF.